This is a list of T cell receptor beta chains from one sample in a study of human T cells and chemical hapten exposure. TCRdb re-analysed the RACE reads in MiXCR, keeping a single row per CDR3 protein. The table shows about 110,000 distinct CDR3 sequences, with 9% to 9.5% occurring only once. Here the sequenced sample was whole blood, taken in connection with sensitization to the hapten diphenylcyclopropenone (DPC). These receptors were collected from a woman in her thirties or forties with alopecia areata. Some clones in this sample may be carry-over from other donors' samples. Each CDR3 is given with its conserved first and last residue. D genes are given only for firm matches. Clone size is not always given. Where it is, it says once, few, many or a class for expanded clones.

d_gene	abundance	v_gene	j_gene	CDR3nt	CDR3aa
-	-	TRBV7-9	TRBJ2-1	TGTGCCAGCAGCCCCCAGGCGGGGCGCCAGTTCTTC	CASSPQAGRQFF
-	many	TRBV7-2	TRBJ2-1	TGTGCCAGCAGCTCTCGATCTCGAGTCTCCTACAATGAGCAGTTCTTC	CASSSRSRVSYNEQFF
-	-	TRBV20-1	TRBJ2-5	TGCAGTGCTAGTGCACTAGCCGGAGAGACCCAGTACTTC	CSASALAGETQYF
-	-	TRBV20-1	TRBJ2-1	TGCAGTGCTAGAGCTGGAGATAGCTACAATGAGCAGTTCTTC	CSARAGDSYNEQFF
TRBD1	few	TRBV7-9	TRBJ2-7	TGTGCCAGCAGCCCGACAGGGAATAGTTACGAGCAGTACTTC	CASSPTGNSYEQYF
TRBD1	few	TRBV12-3/TRBV12-4	TRBJ2-5	TGTGCCAGCAGGGGAACAGGGGGTTTCCAAGAGACCCAGTACTTC	CASRGTGGFQETQYF
-	-	TRBV6-2/TRBV6-3	TRBJ2-4	TGTGCCAGCAGGCAAGCAGGGGGGGACATTCAGTACTTC	CASRQAGGDIQYF
-	-	TRBV7-2	TRBJ2-5	TGTGCCAGCAGCTACATTAGGGGTTACGGGACCCAGTACTTC	CASSYIRGYGTQYF
TRBD2	-	TRBV11-2	TRBJ2-2	TGTGCCAGCAGCGCCCAAAGCGGGGGGTTCGCCGGGGAGCTGTTTTTT	CASSAQSGGFAGELFF
-	-	TRBV29-1	TRBJ1-1	TGCAGCGTTGAACGTAGGACTGGGAACACTGAAGCTTTCTTT	CSVERRTGNTEAFF
-	few	TRBV27	TRBJ2-4	TGTGCCACCGCGGACAGAGACATTCAGTACTTC	CATADRDIQYF
-	many	TRBV7-8	TRBJ1-5	TGTGCCAGCAGCTTTCTCCAGGGTTATCAGCCCCAGCATTTT	CASSFLQGYQPQHF
-	many	TRBV28	TRBJ2-7	TGTGCCAGCAGTTTAATCGGTAACTCCTACGAGCAGTACTTC	CASSLIGNSYEQYF
-	many	TRBV4-3	TRBJ1-2	TGCGCCAGCAGCCAAGCTGTGGGTAACTATGGCTACACCTTC	CASSQAVGNYGYTF
-	many	TRBV28	TRBJ1-1	TGTGCCAGCAGTGACTGGGCGGGGGGGCGACGACCTGAAGCTTTCTTT	CASSDWAGGRRPEAFF
-	many	TRBV7-9	TRBJ2-1	TGTGCCAGCAGCTTAGCTTACGGGCTCTCCTACAATGAGCAGTTCTTC	CASSLAYGLSYNEQFF
TRBD1	many	TRBV7-2	TRBJ2-2	TGTGCCAGCAGCTTAGAAGTGCGTCAGGGGGCCATCAATAAAAGGTCCGGGGAGCTGTTTTTT	CASSLEVRQGAINKRSGELFF
-	-	TRBV29-1	TRBJ2-1	TGCAGCGTTCAAGGGGCTCAGGCCCCGAATGAGCAGTTCTTC	CSVQGAQAPNEQFF
TRBD1	many	TRBV5-1	TRBJ2-7	TGCGCCAGCAGCCCGGGACAGGGAACCCTCTCCTACGAGCAGTACTTC	CASSPGQGTLSYEQYF
-	many	TRBV9	TRBJ1-1	TGTGCCAGCAGCGTAGCTCTCGAGAACACTGAAGCTTTCTTT	CASSVALENTEAFF